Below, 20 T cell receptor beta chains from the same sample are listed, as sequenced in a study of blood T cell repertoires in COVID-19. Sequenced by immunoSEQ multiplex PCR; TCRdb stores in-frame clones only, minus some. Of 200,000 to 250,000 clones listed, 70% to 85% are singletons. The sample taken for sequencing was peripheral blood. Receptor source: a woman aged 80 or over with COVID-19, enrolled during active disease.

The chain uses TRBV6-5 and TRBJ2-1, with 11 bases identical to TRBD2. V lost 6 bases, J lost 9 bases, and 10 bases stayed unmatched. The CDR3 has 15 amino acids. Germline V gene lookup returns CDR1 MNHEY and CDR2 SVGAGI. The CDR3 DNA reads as TGTGCCAGCAGACCCATAGCGGGAGGGCCCGGTGAGCAGTTCTTC. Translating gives CASRPIAGGPGEQFF.

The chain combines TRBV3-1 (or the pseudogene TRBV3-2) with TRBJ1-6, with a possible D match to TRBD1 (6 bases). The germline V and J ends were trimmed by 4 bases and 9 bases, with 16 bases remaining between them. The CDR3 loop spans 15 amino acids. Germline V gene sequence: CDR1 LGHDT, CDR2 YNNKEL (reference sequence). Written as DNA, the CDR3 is TGTGCCAGCAGCCTTTTTCGCGGGGGCAGTTCACCCCTCCACTTT. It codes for CASSLFRGGSSPLHF.

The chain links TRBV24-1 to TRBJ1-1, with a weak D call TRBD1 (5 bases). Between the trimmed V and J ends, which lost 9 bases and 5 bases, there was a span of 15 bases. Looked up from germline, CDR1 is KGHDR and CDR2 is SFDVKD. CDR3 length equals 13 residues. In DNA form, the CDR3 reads TGTGCCACCTCTCGCGGGGCGGGAACTGAAGCTTTCTTT. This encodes CATSRGAGTEAFF.

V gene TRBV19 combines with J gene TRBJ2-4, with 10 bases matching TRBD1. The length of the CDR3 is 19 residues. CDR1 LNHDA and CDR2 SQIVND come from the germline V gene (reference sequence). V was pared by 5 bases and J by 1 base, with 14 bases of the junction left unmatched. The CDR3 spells CASSAFGTGAFGAKNIQYF. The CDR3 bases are TGTGCCAGTAGTGCCTTCGGGACAGGGGCTTTCGGGGCCAAAAACATTCAGTACTTC.

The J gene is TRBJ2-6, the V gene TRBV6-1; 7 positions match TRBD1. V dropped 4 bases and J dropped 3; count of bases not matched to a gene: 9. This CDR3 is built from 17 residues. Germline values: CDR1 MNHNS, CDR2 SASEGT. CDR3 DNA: TGTGCCAGCAGTGCCGGGACAGTGTCCTATGGGGCCAACGTCCTGACTTTC. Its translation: CASSAGTVSYGANVLTF.

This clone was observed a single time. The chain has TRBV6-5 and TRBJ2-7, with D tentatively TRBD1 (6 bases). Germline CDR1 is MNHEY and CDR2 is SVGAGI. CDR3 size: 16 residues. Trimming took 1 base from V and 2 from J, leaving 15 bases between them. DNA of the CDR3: TGTGCCAGCAGTTACTTGAGTTCGGGACAAGCCTACGAGCAGTACTTC. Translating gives CASSYLSSGQAYEQYF.

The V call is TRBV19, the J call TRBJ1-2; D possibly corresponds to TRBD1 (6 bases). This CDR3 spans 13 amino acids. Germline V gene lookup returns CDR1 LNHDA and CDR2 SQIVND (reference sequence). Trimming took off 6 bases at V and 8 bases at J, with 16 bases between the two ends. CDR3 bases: TGTGCCAGTAGGTACAGGGATCCCGGCGGCTACACCTTC. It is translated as CASRYRDPGGYTF. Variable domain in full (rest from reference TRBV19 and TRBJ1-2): DGGITQSPKYLFRKEGQNVTLSCEQNLNHDAMYWYRQDPGQGLRLIYYSQIVNDFQKGDIAEGYSVSREKKESFPLTVTSAQKNPTAFYLCASRYRDPGGYTFGSGTRLTVV.

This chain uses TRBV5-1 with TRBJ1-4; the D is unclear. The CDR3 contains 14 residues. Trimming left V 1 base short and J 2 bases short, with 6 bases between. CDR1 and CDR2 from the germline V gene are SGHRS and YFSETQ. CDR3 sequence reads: CASSLWPTNEKLFF. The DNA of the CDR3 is TGCGCCAGCAGCTTGTGGCCTACTAATGAAAAACTGTTTTTT.

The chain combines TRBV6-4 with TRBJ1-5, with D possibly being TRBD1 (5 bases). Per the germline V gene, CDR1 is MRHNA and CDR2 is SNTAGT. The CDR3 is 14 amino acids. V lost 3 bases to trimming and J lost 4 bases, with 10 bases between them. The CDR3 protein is CASSEHQGNQPQHF. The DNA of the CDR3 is TGTGCCAGCAGTGAACACCAGGGAAATCAGCCCCAGCATTTT.

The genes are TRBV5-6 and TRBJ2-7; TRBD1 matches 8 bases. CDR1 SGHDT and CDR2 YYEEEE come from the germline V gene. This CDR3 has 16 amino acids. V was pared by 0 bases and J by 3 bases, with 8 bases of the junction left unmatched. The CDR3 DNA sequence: TGTGCCAGCAGCTTGGACTCGCAGGGGGCTATCTACGAGCAGTACTTC. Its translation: CASSLDSQGAIYEQYF.

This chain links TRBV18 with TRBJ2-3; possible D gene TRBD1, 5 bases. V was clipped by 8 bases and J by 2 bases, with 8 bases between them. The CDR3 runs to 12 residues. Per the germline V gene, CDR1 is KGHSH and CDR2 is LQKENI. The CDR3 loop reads CASGADTDTQYF. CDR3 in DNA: TGTGCCAGCGGGGCGGACACAGATACGCAGTATTTT.

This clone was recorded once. The CDR3 coding sequence is TGTGCCACGGGACAGGACACAGATACGCAGTATTTT. Protein sequence: CATGQDTDTQYF. The chain has TRBV19 and TRBJ2-3; 8 nucleotides align to TRBD1. J was trimmed by 2 bases and V by 10 bases; bases with no gene match: 2. CDR1 is LNHDA, CDR2 SQIVND, per germline (reference sequence). CDR3 length equals 12 residues.

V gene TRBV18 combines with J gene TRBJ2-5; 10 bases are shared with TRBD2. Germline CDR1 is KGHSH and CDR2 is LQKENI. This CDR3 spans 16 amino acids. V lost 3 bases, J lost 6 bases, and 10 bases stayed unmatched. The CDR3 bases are TGTGCCAGCTCACCGCCAAGCCTAGCGGGAGCGAAGACCCAGTACTTC. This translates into CASSPPSLAGAKTQYF.

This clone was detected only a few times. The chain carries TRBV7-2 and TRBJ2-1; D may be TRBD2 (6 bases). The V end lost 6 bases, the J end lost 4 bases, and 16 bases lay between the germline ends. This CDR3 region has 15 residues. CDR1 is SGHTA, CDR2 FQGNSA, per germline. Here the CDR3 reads CASREGLGGYNEQFF. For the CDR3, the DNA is TGTGCCAGCAGAGAGGGGCTGGGGGGATACAATGAGCAGTTCTTC.

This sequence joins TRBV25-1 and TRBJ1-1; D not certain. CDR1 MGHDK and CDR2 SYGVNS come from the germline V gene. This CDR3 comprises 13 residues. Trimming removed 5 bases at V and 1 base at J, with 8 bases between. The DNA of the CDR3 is TGTGCCAGCAGTTTGCGGTGGAACACTGAAGCTTTCTTT. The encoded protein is CASSLRWNTEAFF.

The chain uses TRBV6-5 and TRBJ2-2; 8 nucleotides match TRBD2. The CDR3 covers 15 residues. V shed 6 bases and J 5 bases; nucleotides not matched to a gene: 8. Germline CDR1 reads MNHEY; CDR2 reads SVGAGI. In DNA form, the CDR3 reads TGTGCCAGCAGGACCGCGGGGGGTTGGACCGGGGAGCTGTTTTTT. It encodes CASRTAGGWTGELFF.

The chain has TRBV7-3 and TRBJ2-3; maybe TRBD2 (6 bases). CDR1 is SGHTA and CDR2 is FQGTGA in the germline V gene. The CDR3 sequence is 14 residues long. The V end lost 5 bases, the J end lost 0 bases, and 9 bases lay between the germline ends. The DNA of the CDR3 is TGTGCCAGCAGCCGAGGGACTAGCACAGATACGCAGTATTTT. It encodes CASSRGTSTDTQYF.

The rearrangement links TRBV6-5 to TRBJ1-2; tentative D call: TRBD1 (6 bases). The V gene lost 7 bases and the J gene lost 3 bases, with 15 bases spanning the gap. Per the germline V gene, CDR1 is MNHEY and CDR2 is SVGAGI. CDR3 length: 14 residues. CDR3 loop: CASIFQGSDYGYTF. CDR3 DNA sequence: TGTGCCAGCATTTTCCAGGGGAGTGACTATGGCTACACCTTC.

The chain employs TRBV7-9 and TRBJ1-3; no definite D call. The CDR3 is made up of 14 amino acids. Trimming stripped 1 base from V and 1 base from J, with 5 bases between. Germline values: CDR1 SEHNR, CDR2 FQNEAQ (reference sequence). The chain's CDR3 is CASSLDSSGNTIYF. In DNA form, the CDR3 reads TGTGCCAGCAGCTTAGATTCTTCTGGAAACACCATATATTTT.

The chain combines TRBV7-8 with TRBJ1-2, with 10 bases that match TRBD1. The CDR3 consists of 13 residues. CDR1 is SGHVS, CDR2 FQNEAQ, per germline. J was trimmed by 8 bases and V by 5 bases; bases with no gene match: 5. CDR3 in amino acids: CASSLGTGDGYTF. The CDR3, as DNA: TGTGCCAGCAGCCTGGGGACAGGGGACGGCTACACCTTC.